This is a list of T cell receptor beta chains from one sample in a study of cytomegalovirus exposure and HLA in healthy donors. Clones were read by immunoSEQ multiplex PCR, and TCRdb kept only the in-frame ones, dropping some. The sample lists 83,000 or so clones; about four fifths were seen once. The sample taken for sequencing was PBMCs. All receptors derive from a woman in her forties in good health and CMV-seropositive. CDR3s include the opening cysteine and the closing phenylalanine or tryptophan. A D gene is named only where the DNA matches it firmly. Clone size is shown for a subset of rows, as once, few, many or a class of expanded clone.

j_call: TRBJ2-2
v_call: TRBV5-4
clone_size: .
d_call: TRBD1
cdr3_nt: TGTGCCAGCAGCTTTACAGGGGGCAGGACCGGGGAGCTGTTTTTT
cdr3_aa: CASSFTGGRTGELFF

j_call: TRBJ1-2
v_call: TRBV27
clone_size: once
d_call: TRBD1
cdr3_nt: TGTGCCAGCAGTTCCGGACAGGTACTAATACATGGCTACACCTTC
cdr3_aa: CASSSGQVLIHGYTF

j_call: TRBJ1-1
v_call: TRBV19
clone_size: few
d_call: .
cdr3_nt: TGTGCCAGTAGTATTCTGTTCGGTGTCGGGAACACTGAAGCTTTCTTT
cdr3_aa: CASSILFGVGNTEAFF

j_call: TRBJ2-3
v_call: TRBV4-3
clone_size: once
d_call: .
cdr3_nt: TGCGCCAGCAGCCAAACTTCACTTTCAGATACGCAGTATTTT
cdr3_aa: CASSQTSLSDTQYF

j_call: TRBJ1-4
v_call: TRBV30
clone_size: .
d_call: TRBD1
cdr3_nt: TGTGCCTGGAGGGGGACAGGGGCCTGGTTTGGGGAAAAACTGTTTTTT
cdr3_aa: CAWRGTGAWFGEKLFF

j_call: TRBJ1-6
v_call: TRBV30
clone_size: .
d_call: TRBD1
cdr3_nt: TGTGCCTGGAGACAGGGGTTGGCACCCCTCCACTTT
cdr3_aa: CAWRQGLAPLHF

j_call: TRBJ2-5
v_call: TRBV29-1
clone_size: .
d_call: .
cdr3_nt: TGCAGCGTTGTCTTTACAGGCGATGGGGAGACCCAGTACTTC
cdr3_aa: CSVVFTGDGETQYF

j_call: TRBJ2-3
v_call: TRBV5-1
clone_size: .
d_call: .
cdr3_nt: TGCGCCAGCACCTGGGCCAGCACAGATACGCAGTATTTT
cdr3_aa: CASTWASTDTQYF

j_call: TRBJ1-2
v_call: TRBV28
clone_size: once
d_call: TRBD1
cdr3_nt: TGTGCCAGCAGCCCGGGACAGGCGGCGGCTGGCTACACCTTC
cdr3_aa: CASSPGQAAAGYTF

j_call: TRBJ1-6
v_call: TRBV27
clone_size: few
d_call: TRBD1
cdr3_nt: TGTGCCAGCAGCCAGGGACAGGGTAATTCACCCCTCCACTTT
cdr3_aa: CASSQGQGNSPLHF

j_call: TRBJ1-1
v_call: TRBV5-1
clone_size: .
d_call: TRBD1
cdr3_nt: TGCGCCAGCCACATCGGGACAGGGGGTATGGCTTTCTTT
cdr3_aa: CASHIGTGGMAFF

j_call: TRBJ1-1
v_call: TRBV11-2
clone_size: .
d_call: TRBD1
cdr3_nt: TGTGCCAGCAGCTCGTACAGGGGCACTGAAGCTTTCTTT
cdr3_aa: CASSSYRGTEAFF

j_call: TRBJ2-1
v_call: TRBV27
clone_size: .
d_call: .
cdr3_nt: TGTGCCAGCAGTTTATCGGTAGCGGCAACCTACAATGAGCAGTTCTTC
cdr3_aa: CASSLSVAATYNEQFF

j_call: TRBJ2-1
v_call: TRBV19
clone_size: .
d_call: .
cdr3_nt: TGTGCCAGTAGTTTAATGACAGGATCCTACAATGAGCAGTTCTTC
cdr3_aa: CASSLMTGSYNEQFF

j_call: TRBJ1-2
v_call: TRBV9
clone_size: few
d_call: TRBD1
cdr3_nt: TGTGCCAGCAGCGTTACGCCGACAGGGGAAGCAAGATATGGCTACACCTTC
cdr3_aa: CASSVTPTGEARYGYTF

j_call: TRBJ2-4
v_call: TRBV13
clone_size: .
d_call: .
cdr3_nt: TGTGCCAGCAGCGCCAAGACAGGTTCTTTAGCCAAAAACATTCAGTACTTC
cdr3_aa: CASSAKTGSLAKNIQYF

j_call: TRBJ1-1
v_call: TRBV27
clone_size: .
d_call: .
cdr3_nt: TGTGCCAGCAGTTCCCGACAGGCGCGTGAAGCTTTCTTT
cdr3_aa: CASSSRQAREAFF

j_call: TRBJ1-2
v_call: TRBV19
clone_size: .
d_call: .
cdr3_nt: TGTGCCAGTAGTATATCCGCAGGGGACCTTAACTATGGCTACACCTTC
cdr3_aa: CASSISAGDLNYGYTF

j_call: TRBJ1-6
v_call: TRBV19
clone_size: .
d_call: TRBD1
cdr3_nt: TGTGCCAGCGGGGACAGGAGGACGGAAAATTCACCCCTCCACTTT
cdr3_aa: CASGDRRTENSPLHF

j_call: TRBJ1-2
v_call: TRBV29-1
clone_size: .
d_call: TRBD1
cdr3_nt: TGCAGCGTTGAGGGGGACAGGGTAGGCATGCGGGGCTACACCTTC
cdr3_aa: CSVEGDRVGMRGYTF

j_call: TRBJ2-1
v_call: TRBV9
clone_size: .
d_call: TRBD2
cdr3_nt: TGTGCCAGCAGCCCAGGCCTTGTGGGGACTAGGTCGAGTCGAGGCCACAATGAGCAGTTCTTC
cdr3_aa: CASSPGLVGTRSSRGHNEQFF

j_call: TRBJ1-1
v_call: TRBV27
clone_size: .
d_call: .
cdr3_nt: TGTGCCAGCAGTTTGGGAGAGAACACTGAAGCTTTCTTT
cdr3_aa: CASSLGENTEAFF

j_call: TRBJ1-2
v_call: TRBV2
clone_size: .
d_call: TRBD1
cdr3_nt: TGTGCCAGCAGAGATACTTTGGACAGGCCTAACTATGGCTACACCTTC
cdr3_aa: CASRDTLDRPNYGYTF

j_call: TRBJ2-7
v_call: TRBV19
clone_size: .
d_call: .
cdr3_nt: TGTGCCAGTAGTGAGGGGGACACGCCCGAGTACTTC
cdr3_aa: CASSEGDTPEYF

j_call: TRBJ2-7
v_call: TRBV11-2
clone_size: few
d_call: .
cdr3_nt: TGTGCCAGCAGCTTTTTACCGCCCCAGTACGAGCAGTACTTC
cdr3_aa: CASSFLPPQYEQYF

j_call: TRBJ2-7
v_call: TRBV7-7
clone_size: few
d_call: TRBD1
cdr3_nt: TGTGCTAGCAGCTTAGGGGACAGGGGGCTAAACGAGCAGTACTTC
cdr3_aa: CASSLGDRGLNEQYF

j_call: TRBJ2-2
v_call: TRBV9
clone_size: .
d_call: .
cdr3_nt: TGTGCCAGCAGCGTAGTGGGACAGAACACCGGGGAGCTGTTTTTT
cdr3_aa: CASSVVGQNTGELFF

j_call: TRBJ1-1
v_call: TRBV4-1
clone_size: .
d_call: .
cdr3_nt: TGCGCCAGCAGCCAAGATAGTAACACTGAAGCTTTCTTT
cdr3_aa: CASSQDSNTEAFF

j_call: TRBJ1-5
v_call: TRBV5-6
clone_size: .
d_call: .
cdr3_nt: TGTGCCAGCAGCTTGCAGGGGCGTCAACTCTATAGCAATCAGCCCCAGCATTTT
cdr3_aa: CASSLQGRQLYSNQPQHF

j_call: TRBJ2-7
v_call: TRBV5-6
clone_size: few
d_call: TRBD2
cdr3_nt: TGTGCCAGCAGCTTCCCTAGCGGGGGAGTCTACGAGCAGTACTTC
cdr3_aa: CASSFPSGGVYEQYF